Listed here is a single TCR beta chain. The source of the sample is a study of blood T cell repertoires in COVID-19. The overall study: There were acute and convalescent COVID-19 samples, and they came from the United States, Italy and Spain.

As processed by the authors: Reference gene primer amplification in the assay estimated nucleated cell counts. Sequencing was performed with immunoSEQ multiplex PCR; in TCRdb, only in-frame clones are kept and a portion is missing. That table supplies the V and J calls and clone size; D and trimming were determined from the DNA. The sample shows more than 100,000 clones, 85% of them seen only once. V was shortened by 5 bases and J by 10 bases, with 16 bases between the two germline ends. The CDR3 runs to 13 residues. Germline V gene data show CDR1 as MDHEN and CDR2 as SYDVKM. The sequenced sample was peripheral blood. The sequence derives from an elderly man with acute or convalescent COVID-19. The rearrangement uses TRBV28 and TRBJ2-3; the D gene is possibly TRBD1 (6 bases). The CDR3 sequence is CASSPLRGWAQYF. CDR3 DNA sequence: TGTGCCAGCAGTCCGTTGAGGGGGTGGGCGCAGTATTTT.